This T cell receptor (beta chain) was found in a study of T cell changes during pregnancy in multiple sclerosis. This CDR3 region has 14 residues. The germline CDR1 and CDR2 sequences are MGHRA and YSYEKL. With V trimmed by 4 bases and J by 10 bases, 5 bases remained unmatched. The repertoire was sequenced with immunoSEQ multiplex PCR; TCRdb's copy has only in-frame clones and lacks some. The data contain 70,000 to 95,000 clones, approximately 95% of them singletons. The sequencing used peripheral blood, collected after pregnancy. The chain carries TRBV4-1 and TRBJ2-1; 12 bases fit TRBD2. The sequence was obtained from a female donor in good health, enrolled as a control in a pregnancy study. The CDR3 region has the DNA TGCGCCAGCAGCCCCCGGACTAGCGGGACCGAGCAGTTCTTC. Translated: CASSPRTSGTEQFF.